This T cell receptor (beta chain) was identified in a study of T cell responses to AZD1222 COVID-19 vaccine. Findings and limits, study-wide: The study identified only five to seven AZD1222 recipients as seropositive at baseline. Repertoires were sampled only after the peak T cell response. In a largely white British group with more females than males, clonal diversity was possibly underestimated.

The protocol was immunoSEQ multiplex PCR, while the TCRdb copy is restricted to in-frame clones and leaves out a portion. The table shows 130,000 to 150,000 clones, with around 90% occurring only once. This CDR3 has 18 amino acids. With V trimmed by 0 bases and J by 5 bases, 8 bases remained unmatched. CDR1 is SGHRS and CDR2 is YFSETQ in the germline V gene. Comments on this clone: Its antigen is not known.

Both about-4-week and about-12-week second-dose recipients were combined. The chain employs TRBV5-1 and TRBJ2-2, with 12 bases matching TRBD2. The sequence was obtained from an adult who received the AZD1222 COVID-19 vaccine. The input for sequencing was peripheral blood, taken 28 days after the second AZD1222 dose. CDR3 sequence: CASSLVGLAGPLTGELFF. In DNA form, the CDR3 reads TGCGCCAGCAGCTTGGTGGGACTAGCGGGTCCACTAACCGGGGAGCTGTTTTTT.